The 5 T cell receptor beta chains in this list originate from one sample, sequenced in a study of regulatory T cells in long-lasting Graves disease. Time point in this sample: newly diagnosed GD, antithyroid drugs for less than 3 months. PBMC-derived RNA was used for the TCR library. Assembly of TCR beta libraries relied on iRepertoire HTBI primers together with Arm-PCR of CDR3 regions. TCRdb used MiXCR to reprocess the multiplex PCR reads, holding one entry per CDR3 protein. This repertoire shows around 420,000 distinct CDR3 sequences, 15% found once; its top ten account for about 8.3%. The same data also went into a second study, on T cells in Graves' hyperthyroidism and ophthalmopathy.

The starting material was peripheral blood mononuclear cells (PBMCs), obtained at new diagnosis, from a patient treated with antithyroid drugs. All receptors derive from a woman in her thirties or forties with Graves disease.

This clonotype was seen ten or more times. This chain connects TRBV11-2 to TRBJ2-2, with 9 bases aligning to TRBD2. The CDR3 is made up of 23 amino acids. CDR1 is SGHAT and CDR2 is FQNNGV in the germline V gene. The V and J ends lost 1 base and 3 bases, in that order; junction bases with no gene match: 24. CDR3 coding DNA: TGTGCCAGCAGCTTAGGAGGGGGGAATCCCAGGCGGGAGGGCCTTGAAGACACCGGGGAGCTGTTTTTT. Translated: CASSLGGGNPRREGLEDTGELFF.

The V and J genes are TRBV5-1 and TRBJ2-1; 7 nucleotides align to TRBD2. CDR1 is SGHRS and CDR2 is YFSETQ in the germline V gene. V shed 0 bases, J shed 4 bases, and the junction held 7 bases outside the gene matches. The CDR3 length is 16 residues. The CDR3 bases are TGCGCCAGCAGCTTGGCTGGCGGGAGTGGATACAATGAGCAGTTCTTC. This sequence encodes CASSLAGGSGYNEQFF.

This clonotype was counted ten times or more. The gene calls are TRBV27 and TRBJ2-7; TRBD1 or TRBD2 may be the D gene (6 bases each). Per germline, CDR1 MNHEY and CDR2 SMNVEV (reference sequence). V lost 5 bases to trimming and J lost 0 bases, with 14 bases between them. The CDR3 contains 15 residues. The CDR3: CASSPQEGGSYEQYF. The CDR3, as DNA: TGTGCCAGCAGTCCCCAGGAGGGGGGCTCCTACGAGCAGTACTTC.

This clonotype showed up many times. This rearrangement joins TRBV20-1 to TRBJ1-4; D gene unclear. The germline CDR1 and CDR2 sequences are DFQATT and SNEGSKA (reference sequence). V gave up 1 base and J gave up 6 bases, with 12 bases separating them. The CDR3 runs to 14 residues. For the CDR3, the DNA is TGCAGTGCTAGAGCAAAACCGACCTATGAAAAACTGTTTTTT. Protein: CSARAKPTYEKLFF.

V and J are TRBV5-6 and TRBJ2-7, with 8 bases aligning to TRBD1. Losses at the gene ends were 5 bases for V and 1 base for J; bases not matched to a gene: 8. CDR3 length equals 15 residues. Germline CDR1 is SGHDT and CDR2 is YYEEEE. CDR3 DNA: TGTGCCAGCAGTCCCGGGACAGGACATTCCTACGAGCAGTACTTC. As protein: CASSPGTGHSYEQYF.